A single sample gave rise to the 10 T cell receptor beta chains below, sequenced in a study of a mutant IDH1 vaccine in newly diagnosed glioma. Method: immunoSEQ multiplex PCR; TCRdb's copy keeps in-frame clones and lacks some. The sample contains about 40,000 clones, 84% of which appear only once. Their antigens are not known. The time point here: week 11, during vaccination. What each vaccine dose contained was 300 ug of mutant IDH1 20-mer peptide, accompanied by topical imiquimod. The sequencing here drew on PBMCs, taken from a glioma patient whose treatment included an IDH1 peptide vaccine. The receptors were sampled from a man between 40 and 49 years old with glioma.

J is TRBJ2-1 and V is TRBV2; D gene ambiguous. The CDR3 runs 11 residues. Germline V gives CDR1 SNHLY, CDR2 FYNNEI. The V and J ends lost 3 bases and 10 bases respectively, with 7 bases between them. CDR3 amino acids: CASSDIHEQFF. The DNA of the CDR3 is TGTGCCAGCAGTGACATTCACGAGCAGTTCTTC.

This chain uses TRBV6-1 with TRBJ2-7; no firm D call. The germline V and J ends were trimmed by 3 bases and 3 bases, with 9 bases remaining between them. The CDR3 runs to 13 residues. Germline V gene sequence: CDR1 MNHNS, CDR2 SASEGT. The CDR3 sequence is CASSDKVYYEQYF. As DNA, the CDR3 is TGTGCCAGCAGTGACAAGGTATACTACGAGCAGTACTTC.

The CDR3, as DNA: TGTGCCAGCAGCCTTTCCCTGCCAGATACGCAGTATTTT. Protein product: CASSLSLPDTQYF. J is TRBJ2-3 and V is TRBV9; D gene ambiguous. The CDR3 has 13 amino acids. Germline V gene lookup returns CDR1 SGDLS and CDR2 YYNGEE. Trimming pared 4 bases from V and 4 bases from J, leaving 10 bases between.

Note on this clone: The same CDR3 also results from other DNA sequences found in this sample. V usage is TRBV7-9 and J usage is TRBJ1-1, with D unclear. Between the trimmed V and J ends, which lost 8 bases and 11 bases, there was a span of 15 bases. CDR3 size: 11 residues. From germline, CDR1 is SEHNR and CDR2 FQNEAQ (reference sequence). CDR3 amino acids: CASQWLEEAFF. The CDR3 nucleotides are TGTGCCAGCCAATGGCTTGAGGAGGCTTTCTTT.

The chain combines TRBV27 with TRBJ2-7, with D maybe TRBD2 (7 bases). V lost 6 bases and J 5 bases, leaving 11 bases between the germline ends. The germline CDR1 and CDR2 sequences are MNHEY and SMNVEV (reference sequence). The CDR3 loop spans 12 amino acids. This CDR3 is CASRTGRDEQYF. CDR3 bases: TGTGCCAGCAGAACAGGGAGGGACGAGCAGTACTTC.

The J gene is TRBJ2-7, the V gene TRBV19; TRBD1 matches 8 bases. The V segment lost 2 bases and the J segment 8 bases; nucleotides outside the gene matches: 5. Per germline, CDR1 LNHDA and CDR2 SQIVND (reference sequence). There are 13 residues in the CDR3. The CDR3 DNA reads TGTGCCAGTAGTATACAGGTCAGGGGGCAGCAGTACTTC. Amino acids: CASSIQVRGQQYF.

This clone was recorded once. The rearrangement links TRBV2 to TRBJ1-5, with 8 bases fitting TRBD1. Germline loops: CDR1 SNHLY, CDR2 FYNNEI. This CDR3 spans 13 amino acids. V shed 11 bases, J shed 5 bases, and the junction held 8 bases outside the gene matches. CDR3 bases: TGTGCCCTGGGGGACAGGAACGATCAGCCCCAGCATTTT. Encoded protein: CALGDRNDQPQHF. The full variable domain, in which reference TRBV2 and TRBJ1-5 provide the parts outside the CDR3, is EPEVTQTPSHQVTQMGQEVILRCVPISNHLYFYWYRQILGQKVEFLVSFYNNEISEKSEIFDDQFSVERPDGSNFTLKIRSTKLEDSAMYFCALGDRNDQPQHFGDGTRLSIL.

V and J are TRBV14 and TRBJ2-5; D may be TRBD1 or TRBD2 (5 bases each). Trimming took 1 base from V and 5 from J, leaving 11 bases between them. The CDR3 has 14 amino acids. CDR1 is SGHDN and CDR2 is FVKESK in the germline V gene. The CDR3 is CASSQGDLKETQYF. DNA of the CDR3: TGTGCCAGCAGCCAAGGGGACCTAAAGGAGACCCAGTACTTC.

This sequence joins TRBV28 and TRBJ2-7; the D call may be TRBD1 or TRBD2 (5 bases each). Germline V gene lookup returns CDR1 MDHEN and CDR2 SYDVKM. Trimming shortened V by 0 bases and J by 6 bases, and 12 bases separated the two germline ends. This CDR3 has 14 amino acids. The CDR3 coding sequence is TGTGCCAGCAGTTTATGGGGGGTAGGGTCCGAGCAGTACTTC. Encoded protein: CASSLWGVGSEQYF.

V gene TRBV7-6 combines with J gene TRBJ2-3; tentatively, D is TRBD1 or TRBD2 (6 bases each). This CDR3 has 17 amino acids. V was clipped by 5 bases and J by 1 base, with 19 bases between them. The germline V gene has CDR1 SGHVS and CDR2 FNYEAQ. CDR3 sequence reads: CASSPTRGGKGTDTQYF. CDR3 nucleotides: TGTGCCAGCAGCCCGACCCGAGGGGGGAAGGGCACAGATACGCAGTATTTT.